This is a list of T cell receptor beta chains from one sample in a study of graft-versus-host responses after intestinal transplantation. The method was immunoSEQ multiplex PCR; TCRdb's version includes in-frame clones alone and lacks a portion of them. Among tens of thousands of clones listed, approximately 90% were seen once. Sequences were derived from PBMCs, sampled 26 days after transplant. These receptors all come from a human patient who received an intestinal transplant, so some T cells may come from the graft donor. Each CDR3 is given without its conserved first and last residue. The listing skips clone size in some rows; elsewhere it reads once, few, many or a size class.

abundance: .; v_gene: TRBV5-6; CDR3aa: ASSLSPNAEAF
abundance: .; v_gene: TRBV9; CDR3aa: ASSVQAGQSTDTQY
abundance: .; v_gene: TRBV4-1; CDR3aa: ASSQEFGRPNSPLH
abundance: .; v_gene: TRBV25-1; CDR3aa: ASSDPGVYGYT
abundance: .; v_gene: TRBV28; CDR3aa: ASRRQGNYGYT
abundance: .; v_gene: TRBV19; CDR3aa: ASSIVGRGQHQPQH
abundance: .; v_gene: TRBV5-1; CDR3aa: ASSYPARSLAGGWGEQF
abundance: .; v_gene: TRBV7-2; CDR3aa: ASSLEEGWNQPQH
abundance: .; v_gene: TRBV7-2; CDR3aa: ASSLLGGAVTEAF
abundance: once; v_gene: TRBV7-9; CDR3aa: ASSFPGREDEQY
abundance: .; v_gene: TRBV30; CDR3aa: ALAYGGREGGTEAF
abundance: .; v_gene: TRBV30; CDR3aa: AWSIRTRVNTEAF
abundance: once; v_gene: TRBV4-2; CDR3aa: ASSLTGTTEAF
abundance: .; v_gene: TRBV5-1; CDR3aa: ASSLGLATDYEQY
abundance: .; v_gene: TRBV9; CDR3aa: ASSVEGWNEQF
abundance: .; v_gene: TRBV27; CDR3aa: ASSITPEGANYGYT
abundance: .; v_gene: TRBV5-1; CDR3aa: ASRLTSGGIYNEQF
abundance: .; v_gene: TRBV28; CDR3aa: ASRIMGPSYGYT
abundance: .; v_gene: TRBV7-9; CDR3aa: ASSFHVGGTTDTQY
abundance: .; v_gene: TRBV5-1; CDR3aa: ASSPGLAGAETQY
abundance: once; v_gene: TRBV5-1; CDR3aa: ASSGRTGASGANVLT
abundance: .; v_gene: TRBV10-3; CDR3aa: AISEAGDPSYEQY
abundance: .; v_gene: TRBV5-5; CDR3aa: ASSYRVYTEAF
abundance: .; v_gene: TRBV30; CDR3aa: AWSPRVGYGYT
abundance: few; v_gene: TRBV7-9; CDR3aa: ATTLAGGLGDTQY
abundance: .; v_gene: TRBV19; CDR3aa: ASSITASTEAF
abundance: few; v_gene: TRBV4-1; CDR3aa: ASSHSLAGGTDTQY
abundance: .; v_gene: TRBV11-2; CDR3aa: ASSTRDSAGYEQY